The clone carrying this T cell receptor beta chain was picked up a small number of times. Its target is unknown. The CDR3 is made up of 16 amino acids. V dropped 6 bases and J dropped 5; count of bases not matched to a gene: 11. In germline, CDR1 is MNHNS, CDR2 SASEGT. These data belong to a study of T cell repertoires in cytomegalovirus infection. Notes on the study in general: The study found HLA-C-restricted CMV-specific TCR beta clonotypes dominating the ex vivo response.

TCRdb analysed the reads with MiXCR anew, one entry per CDR3 protein. The sample contains about 770,000 distinct CDR3 sequences, under 35% of which appear only once. The specimen was cultured CD8+ T cells from PBMCs, collected from culture after CMV antigen stimulation. The receptor was isolated from a human donor in good health (CMV status not recorded). Some clones in this sample may be carry-over from other donors' samples. The chain uses TRBV6-1 and TRBJ2-7; TRBD1 agrees at 12 bases. The DNA for the CDR3 is TGTGCCAGCAGCGCGAACCACGGGACAGGGGGCCACGAGCAGTACTTC. Translating gives CASSANHGTGGHEQYF.